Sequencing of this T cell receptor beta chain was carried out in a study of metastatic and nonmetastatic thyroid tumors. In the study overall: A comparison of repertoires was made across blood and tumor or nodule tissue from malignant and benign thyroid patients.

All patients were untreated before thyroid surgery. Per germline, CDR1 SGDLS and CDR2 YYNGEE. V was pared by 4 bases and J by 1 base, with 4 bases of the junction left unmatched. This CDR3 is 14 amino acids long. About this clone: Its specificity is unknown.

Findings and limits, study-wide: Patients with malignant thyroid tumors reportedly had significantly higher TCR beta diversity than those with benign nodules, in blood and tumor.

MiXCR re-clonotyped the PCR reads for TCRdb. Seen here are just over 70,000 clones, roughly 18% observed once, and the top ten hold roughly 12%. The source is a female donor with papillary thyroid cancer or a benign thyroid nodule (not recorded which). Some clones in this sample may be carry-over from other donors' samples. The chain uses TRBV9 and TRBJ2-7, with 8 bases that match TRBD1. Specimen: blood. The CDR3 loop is CASSPGTGSYEQYF. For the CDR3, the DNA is TGTGCCAGCAGCCCAGGGACAGGTTCCTACGAGCAGTACTTC.